This TCR beta chain was documented in a study of blood T cell repertoires in COVID-19. Data came from immunoSEQ multiplex PCR; TCRdb stores just in-frame clones and leaves some out. The table lists approximately 390,000 clones, about 90% of them singletons, with about 6.8% in the top ten. Germline-derived CDR1 and CDR2 are SNHLY and FYNNEI. The CDR3 covers 13 residues. The sequence came from a man aged 18 to 35 with active or convalescent COVID-19. The gene calls are TRBV2 and TRBJ2-2; 9 positions match TRBD2. Sequenced sample: peripheral blood. CDR3 DNA sequence: TGTGCAGGAGGGCGGGGGGGCCTCCGGGAGCTGTTTTTT. This sequence encodes CAGGRGGLRELFF.